This T cell receptor (beta chain) emerged from a study of T cell changes during pregnancy in multiple sclerosis. This table comes from immunoSEQ multiplex PCR, and its TCRdb copy is limited to in-frame clones, with some not included. The sample carries roughly 100,000 clones, 91% recorded once. CDR3 length equals 15 residues. With 5 bases removed from V and 7 bases from J, the gap between germline ends came to 19 bases. Looked up from germline, CDR1 is SGHDT and CDR2 is YYEEEE. The chain has TRBV5-6 and TRBJ1-3; tentative D call: TRBD1 (6 bases). The sequencing here drew on peripheral blood, taken in the second trimester of pregnancy. The sequence was obtained from a female donor with multiple sclerosis, enrolled in a pregnancy study. CDR3 DNA: TGTGCCAGCAGTCATTCGGACAGCCGCGGGAACACCATATATTTT. Its translation is CASSHSDSRGNTIYF.